The 27 T cell receptor beta chains below all came from one sample that was sequenced in a study of T cells in Graves' hyperthyroidism and ophthalmopathy. There were TCR beta CDR3 regions amplified from RNA transcripts. The HTBI primer set was used in a first-round RT-PCR of the TCR CDR3. A single record per CDR3 protein comes from TCRdb applying MiXCR to the multiplex PCR reads. In the table there are under 350,000 distinct CDR3 sequences, around 13% of which are singletons. Sequencing used blood. Receptors originate from a woman in her thirties or forties with Graves' hyperthyroidism.

This clonotype was detected ten times or more. The V call is TRBV7-2, the J call TRBJ2-4; D uncertain. This CDR3 is 14 amino acids long. The ends were cut back, 3 bases at V and 7 bases at J, with 13 bases in the middle. Germline CDR1 reads SGHTA; CDR2 reads FQGNSA. Here the CDR3 reads CASSLEPSDNIQYF. The CDR3 coding sequence is TGTGCCAGCAGCTTGGAACCCAGCGACAACATTCAGTACTTC.

As concerns this clonotype: A much larger clone sits a single nucleotide away, making a read error possible. The V and J genes are TRBV28 and TRBJ1-4; D is ambiguous. This CDR3 comprises 14 residues. Trimming shortened V by 4 bases and J by 7 bases, and 13 bases separated the two germline ends. Per germline, CDR1 MDHEN and CDR2 SYDVKM. The CDR3 DNA sequence: TGTGCCAGCAGTTACCGATCGGGAGGTGAAAAACTGTTTTTT. Amino acid sequence: CASSYRSGGEKLFF.

At least ten counts were recorded for this clonotype. This chain connects TRBV2 to TRBJ1-5, with D perhaps TRBD1 (5 bases). The V end was cut by 9 bases, the J end by 7 bases, with 19 bases between. This CDR3 is built from 14 residues. Germline-derived CDR1 and CDR2 are SNHLY and FYNNEI. CDR3: CASRRSQGGQPQHF. As DNA, the CDR3 is TGTGCCAGTAGGCGGAGTCAGGGAGGCCAGCCCCAGCATTTT.

Ten or more counts support this clonotype. The J gene is TRBJ1-4, the V gene TRBV12-3 or TRBV12-4, with a weak D call TRBD1 (6 bases). The CDR3 contains 11 residues. The germline V and J ends were trimmed by 2 bases and 14 bases, with 9 bases remaining between them. The CDR3 loop reads CASSLRDNLFF. The CDR3 nucleotides are TGTGCCAGCAGTTTACGGGACAATCTGTTTTTT.

At least ten counts were recorded for this clonotype. Being one base from a much bigger clone, this may be a read error. This chain links TRBV14 with TRBJ2-5; D unclear. Germline loops: CDR1 SGHDN, CDR2 FVKESK. Trimming took off 5 bases at V and 4 bases at J, with 2 bases between the two ends. The CDR3 sequence is 10 residues long. CDR3 bases: TGTGCCAGCAGCGCAGAGACCCAGTACTTC. Residues: CASSAETQYF.

The chain uses TRBV20-1 and TRBJ1-2; 7 nucleotides align to TRBD1. The CDR3 spans 13 residues. Trimming at V came to 3 bases and at J to 8 bases, leaving 9 bases not matched to a gene. The germline gives CDR1 DFQATT, CDR2 SNEGSKA (reference sequence). The CDR3 sequence: CSASNDRAGGYTF. In DNA form, the CDR3 reads TGCAGTGCTAGCAACGACAGGGCGGGCGGCTACACCTTC.

The gene calls are TRBV18 and TRBJ1-6; D is possibly TRBD1 (5 bases). Germline CDR1 reads KGHSH; CDR2 reads LQKENI. With 6 bases removed from V and 9 bases from J, the gap between germline ends came to 15 bases. The CDR3 is made up of 14 amino acids. In nucleotides, the CDR3 is TGTGCCAGCTCTCAGGGTACAGGAAGTTCACCCCTCCACTTT. This sequence encodes CASSQGTGSSPLHF.

This clonotype was observed at least ten times. The chain carries TRBV6-2 or TRBV6-3 and TRBJ2-2; TRBD1 is a possible D gene (6 bases). The CDR3 consists of 14 residues. The germline V gene has CDR1 MNHEY and CDR2 SVGEGT. Trimming took off 6 bases at V and 2 bases at J, with 10 bases between the two ends. CDR3 amino acids: CASSPGHNTGELFF. As DNA, the CDR3 is TGTGCCAGCAGCCCGGGACATAACACCGGGGAGCTGTTTTTT.

This clonotype was detected many times. This chain joins TRBV7-9 and TRBJ2-7, with a weak D call TRBD2 (5 bases). V was shortened by 5 bases and J by 0 bases, with 14 bases between the two germline ends. Germline lookup yields CDR1 SEHNR and CDR2 FQNEAQ (reference sequence). The CDR3 spans 15 residues. The CDR3 DNA follows: TGTGCCAGCAGCGTTAGCGCCCCCGGCTCCTACGAGCAGTACTTC. Its translation: CASSVSAPGSYEQYF.

Many counts were recorded for this clonotype. The chain couples TRBV27 to TRBJ2-7; 9 bases are shared with TRBD1. Germline V gives CDR1 MNHEY, CDR2 SMNVEV (reference sequence). Trimming at V came to 4 bases and at J to 2 bases, leaving 6 bases not matched to a gene. The CDR3 extends over 15 amino acids. The CDR3 sequence is CASSSPGTGPYEQYF. The CDR3 DNA reads as TGTGCCAGCAGTTCCCCCGGGACAGGGCCCTACGAGCAGTACTTC.

This clonotype has a count of ten or more. The chain has TRBV6-1 and TRBJ1-2; TRBD1 is a possible D gene (6 bases). V dropped 7 bases and J dropped 4 bases, with 16 bases sitting between them. The CDR3 sequence is 14 residues long. Germline assignment: CDR1 MNHNS and CDR2 SASEGT. The CDR3 loop reads CASTAGGAGYGYTF. The DNA for the CDR3 is TGTGCCAGCACCGCGGGGGGGGCCGGCTATGGCTACACCTTC.

This clonotype was counted a few times. The V and J genes are TRBV9 and TRBJ1-2, with 7 bases identical to TRBD1. Germline values: CDR1 SGDLS, CDR2 YYNGEE. The CDR3 loop spans 14 amino acids. V lost 0 bases to trimming and J lost 4 bases; unmatched junction nucleotides: 3. In DNA form, the CDR3 reads TGTGCCAGCAGCGTAGGACAGGGAGCCTATGGCTACACCTTC. This encodes CASSVGQGAYGYTF.

In its sample, this clonotype was seen many times. The rearrangement uses TRBV14 and TRBJ2-1, with 8 bases lining up with TRBD2. Per the germline V gene, CDR1 is SGHDN and CDR2 is FVKESK. Trimming took 0 bases from V and 3 from J; bases not matched to a gene: 7. The CDR3 contains 17 residues. CDR3 loop: CASSQEFWTSSYNEQFF. CDR3 nucleotide sequence: TGTGCCAGCAGCCAAGAGTTCTGGACTAGCAGCTACAATGAGCAGTTCTTC.

This clonotype was counted ten times or more. This chain connects TRBV28 to TRBJ2-7, with TRBD2 matching over 7 bases. The V segment lost 7 bases and the J segment 3 bases; nucleotides outside the gene matches: 9. The CDR3 consists of 14 residues. CDR1 is MDHEN, CDR2 SYDVKM, per germline. Written as DNA, the CDR3 is TGTGCCAGCAAATCCTCTAGCGGCCTCTACGAGCAGTACTTC. This sequence encodes CASKSSSGLYEQYF.

This clonotype occurred many times. The DNA for the CDR3 is TGCAGCGCCAGCGGGCCCGGGGAGCTGTTTTTT. This gives the protein CSASGPGELFF. The chain employs TRBV29-1 and TRBJ2-2; D is perhaps TRBD2 (6 bases). CDR3 size: 11 residues. Trimming stripped 7 bases from V and 6 bases from J, with 9 bases between. Germline loops: CDR1 SQVTM, CDR2 ANQGSEA.

CDR3 sequence reads: CASSYSAGADTEAFF. CDR3 sequence (DNA): TGTGCCAGCAGTTACTCTGCAGGGGCTGACACTGAAGCTTTCTTT. The chain joins TRBV6-6 to TRBJ1-1, with TRBD1 as a possible D gene (6 bases). This CDR3 is 15 amino acids long. Germline V gene data show CDR1 as MNHNY and CDR2 as SVGAGI (reference sequence). The germline V and J ends were trimmed by 0 bases and 3 bases, with 11 bases remaining between them.

This clonotype occurred many times. The rearrangement joins TRBV20-1 to TRBJ1-5; D is unresolved. CDR1 is DFQATT, CDR2 SNEGSKA, per germline (reference sequence). The CDR3 is 12 residues long. The V gene lost 5 bases and the J gene lost 5 bases, with 10 bases spanning the gap. The CDR3 loop is CSAGRFDQPQHF. For the CDR3, the DNA is TGCAGTGCTGGGCGGTTTGATCAGCCCCAGCATTTT.

This clonotype was seen repeatedly, ten times or more. The V call is TRBV28, the J call TRBJ2-1; 8 bases align to TRBD2. This CDR3 has 15 residues. Germline V gives CDR1 MDHEN, CDR2 SYDVKM. Trimming took 6 bases from V and 8 from J; bases not matched to a gene: 12. CDR3 nucleotides: TGTGCCAGCAGGTCCCCAAGCGGGAGTAGGTATGAGCAGTTCTTC. As protein: CASRSPSGSRYEQFF.

This clonotype was detected many times. The chain combines TRBV29-1 with TRBJ2-1; 9 nucleotides agree with TRBD2. Germline lookup yields CDR1 SQVTM and CDR2 ANQGSEA. The CDR3 loop spans 15 amino acids. V trimming: 5 bases; J trimming: 7 bases; junction bases outside the gene matches: 12. CDR3 protein: CSVYYPGLARNEQFF. The CDR3 nucleotides are TGCAGCGTTTACTACCCGGGACTAGCTCGAAATGAGCAGTTCTTC.

This clonotype came up many times. V is TRBV20-1 and J is TRBJ2-1; 11 bases agree with TRBD2. Germline lookup yields CDR1 DFQATT and CDR2 SNEGSKA (reference sequence). V lost 1 base to trimming and J lost 2 bases; unmatched junction nucleotides: 10. This CDR3 has 18 amino acids. The CDR3 DNA follows: TGCAGTGCTAGAGTGGGGACTAGCGGAGGTGCCGCCTACAATGAGCAGTTCTTC. Its protein product is CSARVGTSGGAAYNEQFF.

The gene calls are TRBV11-2 and TRBJ2-1, with D possibly being TRBD2 (5 bases). Germline CDR1 is SGHAT and CDR2 is FQNNGV. Trimming left V 5 bases short and J 8 bases short, with 16 bases between. The CDR3 is 14 amino acids. CDR3 region: CASSPAGGFDEQFF. The CDR3 nucleotides are TGTGCCAGCAGCCCTGCTGGAGGTTTCGATGAGCAGTTCTTC.

This clonotype has ten or more counts. V gene TRBV27 combines with J gene TRBJ2-7; possible D gene TRBD2, 5 bases. Trimming shortened V by 6 bases and J by 6 bases, and 18 bases separated the two germline ends. Germline lookup yields CDR1 MNHEY and CDR2 SMNVEV (reference sequence). This CDR3 comprises 14 residues. In DNA form, the CDR3 reads TGTGCCAGCAGAAGCGGCAGCTTATCCCTCGAGCAGTACTTC. It translates to CASRSGSLSLEQYF.

This clonotype was observed a few times. J is TRBJ1-3 and V is TRBV28; a weak D match, TRBD1 (5 bases). The CDR3 has 16 residues. From germline, CDR1 is MDHEN and CDR2 SYDVKM. Between the trimmed V and J ends, which lost 4 bases and 0 bases, there was a span of 13 bases. The CDR3 DNA sequence: TGTGCCAGCAGTTCACCGGGGCACTCCTCTGGAAACACCATATATTTT. It encodes CASSSPGHSSGNTIYF. Looking up the rest from reference TRBV28 and TRBJ1-3 gives the full variable domain: DVKVTQSSRYLVKRTGEKVFLECVQDMDHENMFWYRQDPGLGLRLIYFSYDVKMKEKGDIPEGYSVSREKKERFSLILESASTNQTSMYLCASSSPGHSSGNTIYFGEGSWLTVV.

The table lists this clonotype with many counts. This chain uses TRBV24-1 with TRBJ2-2; 8 nucleotides align to TRBD2. Germline V gene sequence: CDR1 KGHDR, CDR2 SFDVKD. The CDR3 is 15 residues long. V trimming: 3 bases; J trimming: 6 bases; junction bases outside the gene matches: 5. CDR3 sequence reads: CATSDPGLAAGELFF. The DNA of the CDR3 is TGTGCCACCAGTGATCCCGGACTAGCTGCCGGGGAGCTGTTTTTT.

This clonotype occurred many times. This chain links TRBV15 with TRBJ1-5; D may be TRBD1 (6 bases). CDR3 length: 16 amino acids. V was cut by 1 base and J by 6 bases, with 16 bases left in between. CDR1 LNHNV and CDR2 YYDKDF come from the germline V gene (reference sequence). The CDR3 DNA follows: TGTGCCACCAGCAGAGCACAGGGTTTATCGGGTCAGCCCCAGCATTTT. This encodes CATSRAQGLSGQPQHF.

This clonotype was observed at least ten times. The CDR3 here is CASSLSGGEKLFF. The CDR3 DNA sequence: TGTGCCAGCAGTCTGAGCGGGGGGGAAAAACTGTTTTTT. V and J are TRBV2 and TRBJ1-4, with D possibly matching TRBD1 (5 bases). The germline gives CDR1 SNHLY, CDR2 FYNNEI. The CDR3 runs 13 residues. Trimming removed 5 bases at V and 8 bases at J, with 12 bases between.

In its sample, this clonotype was seen many times. The CDR3 loop is CASSDGGKGTDTQYF. CDR3 coding DNA: TGTGCCAGCAGCGATGGGGGGAAGGGCACAGATACGCAGTATTTT. The chain carries TRBV5-6 and TRBJ2-3; a possible D gene is TRBD2 (6 bases). Trimming took 4 bases from V and 1 from J, leaving 13 bases between them. CDR1 and CDR2 (germline): SGHDT, YYEEEE. The CDR3 extends over 15 amino acids.